Presented here are 9 T cell receptor beta chains from one specimen sequenced in a study of glioma-infiltrating T cells after dendritic cell vaccination. Data came from immunoSEQ multiplex PCR; TCRdb stores just in-frame clones and leaves some out. In the table there are 40,000 to 60,000 clones, over 75% of which are singletons. Specimen: blood, collected before dendritic cell vaccination. All receptors derive from a human donor with glioblastoma.

The chain links TRBV29-1 to TRBJ1-1, with D perhaps TRBD1 (6 bases). V lost 3 bases and J lost 8, with 10 bases in between. The CDR3 length is 11 residues. The V gene's germline CDR1 is SQVTM and CDR2 ANQGSEA. The CDR3 here is CSVEDSLEAFF. In DNA, the CDR3 is TGCAGCGTTGAGGACAGCCTAGAAGCTTTCTTT.

The chain uses TRBV9 and TRBJ2-3, with 9 bases lining up with TRBD2. The germline CDR1 and CDR2 sequences are SGDLS and YYNGEE. The ends lost 4 bases at V and 0 bases at J; junction bases unmatched: 9. This CDR3 comprises 17 residues. The CDR3 region is CASSSRGLAGSTDTQYF. As DNA, the CDR3 is TGTGCCAGCAGCTCCCGGGGGCTAGCGGGAAGCACAGATACGCAGTATTTT. Looking up the rest from reference TRBV9 and TRBJ2-3 gives the full variable domain: DSGVTQTPKHLITATGQRVTLRCSPRSGDLSVYWYQQSLDQGLQFLIQYYNGEERAKGNILERFSAQQFPDLHSELNLSSLELGDSALYFCASSSRGLAGSTDTQYFGPGTRLTVL.

This clone was detected once. V is TRBV29-1 and J is TRBJ2-1, with D perhaps TRBD2 (6 bases). The CDR3 consists of 13 residues. Germline V gene data show CDR1 as SQVTM and CDR2 as ANQGSEA. V was pared by 2 bases and J by 6 bases, with 11 bases between. This CDR3 is CSVEQLGGNEQFF. Here the CDR3 DNA reads TGCAGCGTTGAACAGTTGGGGGGCAATGAGCAGTTCTTC.

The chain has TRBV5-1 and TRBJ1-1; 10 nucleotides align to TRBD1. The CDR3 spans 15 residues. Germline assignment: CDR1 SGHRS and CDR2 YFSETQ. V trimming: 3 bases; J trimming: 4 bases; junction bases outside the gene matches: 6. CDR3 in amino acids: CASSYRTGGSTEAFF. CDR3 sequence (DNA): TGCGCCAGCAGCTATCGGACAGGGGGAAGCACTGAAGCTTTCTTT. The variable domain in full, with the rest retrieved from reference TRBV5-1 and TRBJ1-1, is KAGVTQTPRYLIKTRGQQVTLSCSPISGHRSVSWYQQTPGQGLQFLFEYFSETQRNKGNFPGRFSGRQFSNSRSEMNVSTLELGDSALYLCASSYRTGGSTEAFFGQGTRLTVV.

The rearrangement joins TRBV5-4 to TRBJ2-3; unclear D gene. The length of the CDR3 is 11 residues. CDR1 is SGHNT and CDR2 is YYREEE in the germline V gene (reference sequence). V dropped 1 base and J dropped 9 bases, with 6 bases sitting between them. CDR3 loop: CASSLQLTQYF. The CDR3 bases are TGTGCCAGCAGCTTGCAGTTGACGCAGTATTTT.

The chain employs TRBV5-8 and TRBJ1-1; D not resolved. Trimming removed 0 bases from V and 2 bases from J, with 8 bases in between. Per germline, CDR1 SGHTS and CDR2 YDEGEE. The CDR3 is made up of 14 amino acids. The CDR3 sequence: CASSLERVNTEAFF. As DNA, the CDR3 is TGTGCCAGCAGCTTGGAGCGGGTCAACACTGAAGCTTTCTTT. Filled out from reference TRBV5-8 and TRBJ1-1, the complete variable domain reads EAGVTQSPTHLIKTRGQQATLRCSPISGHTSVYWYQQALGLGLQFLLWYDEGEERNRGNFPPRFSGRQFPNYSSELNVNALELEDSALYLCASSLERVNTEAFFGQGTRLTVV.

J is TRBJ2-1 and V is TRBV18; D is possibly TRBD2 (6 bases). The CDR3 consists of 16 residues. The germline CDR1 and CDR2 sequences are KGHSH and LQKENI. V was pared by 2 bases and J by 7 bases, with 18 bases between. CDR3 in DNA: TGTGCCAGCTCACCAGGAGGGTCCATTAGGACAAATGAGCAGTTCTTC. Translation gives CASSPGGSIRTNEQFF.

This sequence joins TRBV19 and TRBJ2-1; 7 bases agree with TRBD2. Germline CDR1 reads LNHDA; CDR2 reads SQIVND (reference sequence). The CDR3 covers 16 residues. V lost 1 base, J lost 2 bases, and 5 bases stayed unmatched. Here the CDR3 reads CASSIGGLGAYNEQFF. The CDR3 DNA reads TGTGCCAGTAGTATAGGAGGACTAGGGGCCTACAATGAGCAGTTCTTC.

V is TRBV7-2 and J is TRBJ1-1; D remains unclear. CDR3 length: 16 amino acids. V was cut by 4 bases and J by 0 bases, with 15 bases left in between. CDR1 is SGHTA and CDR2 is FQGNSA in the germline V gene. Written as DNA, the CDR3 is TGTGCCAGCAGCTCCCACAAGCCGGGAGTGAACACTGAAGCTTTCTTT. The encoded protein is CASSSHKPGVNTEAFF. Variable domain in full (rest from reference TRBV7-2 and TRBJ1-1): GAGVSQSPSNKVTEKGKDVELRCDPISGHTALYWYRQSLGQGLEFLIYFQGNSAPDKSGLPSDRFSAERTGGSVSTLTIQRTQQEDSAVYLCASSSHKPGVNTEAFFGQGTRLTVV.